A selection of T cell receptor beta chains follows, all from one sample in a study of shared clonotypes between healthy human individuals. Sequenced by immunoSEQ multiplex PCR; TCRdb stores in-frame clones only, minus some. This sample has millions of clones; just over 90% occur once, and the top ten carry under 0.45%. The sample comprised naive CD4+ T cells from PBMCs. The receptors originated from a man aged 18-30 years in good health. Some clones in this sample may be carry-over from other donors' samples. The conserved cysteine and the conserved F or W are not part of the CDR3 here.

V gene	J gene	CDR3 protein
TRBV5-1	TRBJ2-3	ASSLEAGGFGDTQY
TRBV7-3	TRBJ2-1	ASSSVTSGRAVEQF
TRBV11-2	TRBJ2-7	ASSRRGGATSSYEQY
TRBV5-4	TRBJ2-7	ASSRTGNSYEQY
TRBV7-9	TRBJ1-2	ASSFEGGGYGYT
TRBV30	TRBJ1-2	AWSAAGGVGGYT
TRBV5-1	TRBJ2-3	ASSLPLAGGTDTQY
TRBV7-2	TRBJ1-2	ASSPTPGTGNGYT
TRBV7-9	TRBJ2-3	ASSKGRGLATDTQY
TRBV11-2	TRBJ2-5	ASSPGFGQETQY
TRBV4-2	TRBJ2-1	ASSQGLAGGDEQF
TRBV7-3	TRBJ2-7	ASSLVGRNYEQY
TRBV5-1	TRBJ2-7	ASSLTGTGGSGEQY
TRBV27	TRBJ1-3	ASTLGGRKRNTIY
TRBV7-9	TRBJ1-1	ASSSASGTEAF
TRBV7-8	TRBJ2-7	ASSPRGQGAYEQY
TRBV23-1	TRBJ2-1	ASSHVRVSPHKQF
TRBV7-2	TRBJ2-7	ASSSRGGALSYEQY
TRBV27	TRBJ1-5	ASSLLSGWRGQPQH
TRBV18	TRBJ2-2	ASSPRSGLAGGNTGELF
TRBV4-1	TRBJ2-3	ASSQSPSTDTQY
TRBV6-1	TRBJ1-2	ASRLDRANGYT
TRBV2	TRBJ1-2	ASRLTGTYGYT
TRBV2	TRBJ1-1	ASSATGANTEAF
TRBV27	TRBJ2-4	ASSKGHKQVVNIQY
TRBV9	TRBJ2-5	ASSVDGRGQETQY
TRBV4-1	TRBJ1-2	ASSLTPGPGFGGYT
TRBV2	TRBJ2-5	ASGSQGAVGETQY
TRBV2	TRBJ2-3	ASISLEDTQY
TRBV5-8	TRBJ1-5	ASSTTQGSLSNQPQH
TRBV30	TRBJ1-1	AWSRTPRNTEAF
TRBV18	TRBJ1-1	ASSPGQGPSEAF
TRBV9	TRBJ2-5	ASGGSSETQY
TRBV28	TRBJ2-3	ASSIGVAGGADTQY
TRBV28	TRBJ2-3	ASSPGLAGTTDTQY
TRBV5-1	TRBJ1-1	ASSLLGGSTEAF
TRBV10-3	TRBJ2-5	AISLASGPETQY
TRBV5-1	TRBJ2-6	ASSLAGGQGSGANVLT
TRBV9	TRBJ2-1	ASSLRLAGSNEQF
TRBV11-2	TRBJ2-7	ASSLELAAFIYEQY
TRBV11-2	TRBJ1-1	ASSNHGPRRLNTEAF
TRBV19	TRBJ1-5	ASSEGYRGQPQH
TRBV5-1	TRBJ1-1	ASSLLGAMNTEAF
TRBV28	TRBJ2-5	ASLAGKETQY
TRBV7-3	TRBJ2-2	ASSHDRDTGELF
TRBV10-1	TRBJ2-3	ASRGTATDTQY
TRBV5-1	TRBJ1-4	ASSQGQINEKLF
TRBV5-4	TRBJ2-5	ASSPGQNQETQY
TRBV6-4	TRBJ2-5	ASSETHGYGAQY